Listed below are T cell receptor beta chains from one sample, sequenced in a study of STAT5B mutations in CD4+ large granular lymphocyte leukemia. The assay was immunoSEQ multiplex PCR, and TCRdb's table has in-frame clones only and misses some. This table holds approximately 32,000 clones, more than 70% found once. The sequenced material came from CD4+ T cells from blood buffy coats. These receptor sequences come from a human donor in good health. The CDR3 runs from the conserved cysteine through the conserved F or W. D genes are given only for firm matches. For some rows the clone size is stated as once, few or many, or as a class when expanded; others skip it.

TRBJ2-1	-	TRBV6-5	-	TGTGCCAGCTCCCTACTCGTAGGGGGTGAGCAGTTCTTC	CASSLLVGGEQFF
TRBJ2-1	-	TRBV19	TRBD2	TGTGCCAGTAGTATAATTAGCGGGGGCTCGAATGAGCAGTTCTTC	CASSIISGGSNEQFF
TRBJ1-6	-	TRBV5-4	-	TGTGCCAGCAGCTTCGAGGTTGGCAGCTCACCCCTCCACTTT	CASSFEVGSSPLHF
TRBJ2-2	-	TRBV5-1	TRBD2	TGCGCCAGCGGCTTCGGGACTAGGTCCTCGGAGCTGTTTTTT	CASGFGTRSSELFF
TRBJ2-2	-	TRBV10-1	-	TGCGCCAGCTCCCAAGGGGTCTCGACGTTGCTGTTTTTT	CASSQGVSTLLFF
TRBJ1-1	once	TRBV7-2	-	TGTGCCAGCACCCTTCGGAGGAAGACTGAAGCTTTCTTT	CASTLRRKTEAFF
TRBJ2-1	-	TRBV7-9	TRBD2	TGTGCCAGCAGCCGGAGTCCCTCAGGGCGGGGGAATGAGCAGTTCTTC	CASSRSPSGRGNEQFF
TRBJ1-4	-	TRBV11-2	-	TGTGCCAGCAGCTTATTCGGGGAAGCGGGTGAAAAACTGTTTTTT	CASSLFGEAGEKLFF
TRBJ1-1	few	TRBV14	-	TGTGCCAGCAGCCAAGGTATGAACACTGAAGCTTTCTTT	CASSQGMNTEAFF
TRBJ2-3	-	TRBV19	TRBD2	TGTGCCAGTAGTATGGACGGCGGGGGGGCGCCGACTACGCAGTATTTT	CASSMDGGGAPTTQYF
TRBJ2-1	-	TRBV28	TRBD2	TGTGCCTCGACGGGGGGACTAGCGGGGAAAAACAATGAGCAGTTCTTC	CASTGGLAGKNNEQFF
TRBJ2-1	-	TRBV5-1	-	TGCGCCAGCAGCACCCGGGACGAGCAGTTCTTC	CASSTRDEQFF
TRBJ2-1	-	TRBV5-4	-	TGTGCCAGCAGCTTGGCCTCAGGGAACAATGAGCAGTTCTTC	CASSLASGNNEQFF
TRBJ2-3	-	TRBV9	TRBD2	TGTGCCAGCAGCGTAAGGACTAGCGCTTCTCGGGATACGCAGTATTTT	CASSVRTSASRDTQYF
TRBJ2-7	-	TRBV30	-	TGTGCCTGGAGTGTACCGAGCAGGAGGCCCGAGCAGTACTTC	CAWSVPSRRPEQYF
TRBJ1-2	-	TRBV5-1	TRBD1	TGCGCCAGCAGCCAGGGGGCGCGGGCTAACTATGGCTACACCTTC	CASSQGARANYGYTF
TRBJ2-3	-	TRBV11-3	TRBD2	TGTGCCAGCAGCCCGCACCCCGGGACTAGCGGGAGAACAGATACGCAGTATTTT	CASSPHPGTSGRTDTQYF
TRBJ1-2	-	TRBV29-1	TRBD1	TGCAGCTTCCAGGGGGCTGGCTATGGCTACACCTTC	CSFQGAGYGYTF
TRBJ2-1	-	TRBV18	-	TGTGCCAGCTCCCCCAGAGGGCAAGGAGAGGTCTTC	CASSPRGQGEVF
TRBJ2-2	-	TRBV7-2	-	TGTGCCAGCAGCTTAGTGTCAGCCGGGGAGCTGTTTTTT	CASSLVSAGELFF
TRBJ2-5	-	TRBV5-8	TRBD2	TGTGCCAGCAGCTCGGGCTCCCGGGGGGGAGGCGTTGAGACCCAGTACTTC	CASSSGSRGGGVETQYF
TRBJ1-4	-	TRBV11-2	-	TGTGCCAGCAGCCCTCGAGAGAACGCTTGGGAAAAACTGTTTTTT	CASSPRENAWEKLFF
TRBJ1-2	-	TRBV29-1	-	TGCAGCGTTGCTACTCAGCGCTATGGCTACACCTTC	CSVATQRYGYTF
TRBJ1-2	-	TRBV10-3	-	TGTGCCATCAGTGAGTCAGGCGAGGGTGGCTACACCTTC	CAISESGEGGYTF
TRBJ2-7	few	TRBV9	-	TGTGCCAGCAGCGTATCTCTAGGGGAATCCTACGAGCAGTACTTC	CASSVSLGESYEQYF
TRBJ1-4	once	TRBV5-4	-	TGTGCCAGCAGCGTTACAGGAAGAAATGAAAAACTGTTTTTT	CASSVTGRNEKLFF
TRBJ2-7	-	TRBV5-5	TRBD2	TGTGCCAGCAGCTTGGTAGCGGGGGGTACCTACGAGCAGTACTTC	CASSLVAGGTYEQYF
TRBJ2-1	-	TRBV12-5	-	TGTGCTAGTGGTAACAATGAGCAGTTCTTC	CASGNNEQFF
TRBJ2-2	-	TRBV5-1	TRBD2	TGCGCCAGCAGCCCAACCAGCGGGAGTACCGCCGGGGAGCTGTTTTTT	CASSPTSGSTAGELFF
TRBJ2-3	-	TRBV7-2	-	TGTGCCAGCAGCGCCGCAAATCCCGGGGTCACAGATACGCAGTATTTT	CASSAANPGVTDTQYF
TRBJ2-2	-	TRBV7-9	TRBD2	TGTGCCAGCAGCCGGGGGGATGTGGCCGGGGAGCTGTTTTTT	CASSRGDVAGELFF
TRBJ1-3	-	TRBV7-2	-	TGTGCCAGCAGCTTAACCAAAGACCCAGGAAACACCATATATTTT	CASSLTKDPGNTIYF
TRBJ2-7	-	TRBV9	-	TGTGCCAGCAGCGTATATGGACCTCCAGGCGAGCAGTACTTC	CASSVYGPPGEQYF
TRBJ2-5	-	TRBV6-6	TRBD2	TGTGCCAGCAGTTACTCGGCTAGCGGGGAGACCCAGTACTTC	CASSYSASGETQYF
TRBJ2-5	-	TRBV4-2	TRBD2	TGTGCCAGCAGCCGCGCACGGACTAGCTACGAGACCCAGTACTTC	CASSRARTSYETQYF